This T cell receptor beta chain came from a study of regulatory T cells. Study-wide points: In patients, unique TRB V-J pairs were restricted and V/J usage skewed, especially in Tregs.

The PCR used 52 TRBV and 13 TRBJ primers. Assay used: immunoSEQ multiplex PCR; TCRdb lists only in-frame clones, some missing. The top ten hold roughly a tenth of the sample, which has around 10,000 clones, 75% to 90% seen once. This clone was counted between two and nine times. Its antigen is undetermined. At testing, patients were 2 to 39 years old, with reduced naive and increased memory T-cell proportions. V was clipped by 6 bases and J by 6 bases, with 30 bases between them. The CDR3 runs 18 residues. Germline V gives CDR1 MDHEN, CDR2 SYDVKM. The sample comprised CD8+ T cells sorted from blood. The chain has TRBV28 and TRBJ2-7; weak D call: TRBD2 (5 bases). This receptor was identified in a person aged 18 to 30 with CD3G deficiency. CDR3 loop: CASSGLPREGKDRLEQYF. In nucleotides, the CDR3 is TGTGCCAGCAGCGGCCTCCCTCGGGAAGGGAAGGACCGCCTCGAGCAGTACTTC.